This T cell receptor (beta chain) was recovered during a study of Ad26.COV2.S vaccination and SARS-CoV-2 variants. Looking at the study overall: Intramuscularly, Ad26.COV2.S was given either once or twice, 56 days apart.

About this clone itself: What it binds is not known.

Trimming removed 4 bases at V and 4 bases at J, with 5 bases between. This CDR3 has 12 residues. The germline gives CDR1 SEHNR, CDR2 FQNEAQ (reference sequence). Study conclusions and caveats: Breadth measured for non-spike TCRs was similar across vaccine and placebo recipients.

Treatment described: some 20 received Ad26.COV2.S at low or high dose, single or two shots; 5 received placebo; per-sample allocation not given. Each sample was drawn 63 days after the first injection (of vaccine or placebo). Sequencing used immunoSEQ multiplex PCR; TCRdb keeps in-frame clones, though not all of them. The sample contains over 400,000 clones, roughly 90% of which appear only once. The sequenced sample was peripheral blood, obtained in a trial of Ad26.COV2.S vaccine versus placebo. The source of this sequence is a person aged 18-65 years who received the Ad26.COV2.S COVID-19 vaccine or a placebo. The chain links TRBV7-9 to TRBJ2-1, with D unresolved. CDR3 residues: CASSSEYNEQFF. CDR3 in DNA: TGTGCCAGCAGCTCAGAGTACAATGAGCAGTTCTTC.